This paragraph covers one T cell receptor (beta chain) sequence. Antigen unknown. The junction does not match germline at one end; this may be a read error. The record originates from a study of tumor and adjacent non-tumor tissue in lung cancer. At the level of the study: Samples averaged approximately 4.2 million productive TCRbeta reads each. Findings and limits, study-wide: TCR diversity was significantly greater in tumor than normal lung tissue. Normal lung showed higher cumulative top 100 clone frequency than tumor.

The CDR3 totals 14 residues. A modified ARM-PCR protocol with three rounds of nested PCR amplified TCRbeta. TCRdb fed the multiplex PCR reads into MiXCR, producing one record per CDR3 protein. Of 120,000 or so distinct CDR3 sequences listed, 84% are singletons. The template was RNA from unsorted bulk tissue. Chemotherapy-naive patients with new lung cancer underwent thoracic surgery in China, August–late 2014. The sequence derives from a man between 70 and 80 years old with non-small cell lung cancer. The rearrangement uses TRBV12-3 or TRBV12-4 and TRBJ1-2; unclear D gene. The source material was lung tumor tissue. The CDR3 DNA sequence: TGTGTCAGCACAAAGGGAAATTTTAACTATGGCTACAGCTTC. This encodes CVSTKGNFNYGYSF.